These 31 T cell receptor beta chains share one sample of origin, sequenced in a study of T cells in localized non-small cell lung cancer. Clones were read by immunoSEQ multiplex PCR, and TCRdb kept only the in-frame ones, dropping some. Of about 15,000 clones detected, approximately 85% appear once; the ten largest clones hold approximately 26%. The sequenced sample was peripheral blood, obtained before any cancer treatment. Every receptor here comes from a female donor older than 55 with stage I squamous cell lung carcinoma.

V gene TRBV7-9 combines with J gene TRBJ1-4; 9 nucleotides line up with TRBD1. Germline V gene lookup returns CDR1 SEHNR and CDR2 FQNEAQ (reference sequence). The junction had 7 bases not matched to a gene; V was cut back by 6 bases and J by 8 bases. This CDR3 is built from 14 residues. CDR3 DNA: TGTGCCAGCAGGCCCGGGACAGGGAGAGAAAAACTGTTTTTT. This encodes CASRPGTGREKLFF.

This chain connects TRBV7-9 to TRBJ1-1; D not certain. The V end lost 3 bases, the J end lost 5 bases, and 10 bases lay between the germline ends. Germline V gene sequence: CDR1 SEHNR, CDR2 FQNEAQ (reference sequence). The CDR3 loop spans 13 amino acids. This chain's CDR3 is CASSFNRGTEAFF. The CDR3 bases are TGTGCCAGCAGCTTTAACAGAGGAACTGAAGCTTTCTTT.

This chain joins TRBV27 and TRBJ2-5; the D gene is possibly TRBD1 (6 bases). Germline V gene lookup returns CDR1 MNHEY and CDR2 SMNVEV (reference sequence). Trimming removed 6 bases at V and 2 bases at J, with 16 bases between. This CDR3 region has 15 residues. In DNA form, the CDR3 reads TGTGCCAGCAGGAACACGGACAGTCCTCAAGAGACCCAGTACTTC. Protein product: CASRNTDSPQETQYF.

The CDR3 DNA reads as TGTGCCAGCAGCTTACGAATCTCCTACGAGCAGTACTTC. This translates into CASSLRISYEQYF. The chain links TRBV7-6 to TRBJ2-7; no firm D call. Germline CDR1 and CDR2: SGHVS and FNYEAQ. The CDR3 spans 13 residues. V was cut by 2 bases and J by 0 bases, with 5 bases left in between.

This clone was recorded a few times. The chain carries TRBV7-3 and TRBJ1-5; no definite D call. The V end was cut by 2 bases, the J end by 1 base, with 3 bases between. The CDR3 runs 13 residues. CDR1 SGHTA and CDR2 FQGTGA come from the germline V gene. Here the CDR3 reads CASSLDSNQPQHF. In DNA, the CDR3 is TGTGCCAGCAGCTTAGACAGCAATCAGCCCCAGCATTTT. The full variable domain, in which reference TRBV7-3 and TRBJ1-5 provide the parts outside the CDR3, is GAGVSQTPSNKVTEKGKYVELRCDPISGHTALYWYRQSLGQGPEFLIYFQGTGAADDSGLPNDRFFAVRPEGSVSTLKIQRTERGDSAVYLCASSLDSNQPQHFGDGTRLSIL.

The genes are TRBV28 and TRBJ1-2; D is undetermined. Trimming cost V 5 bases and J 0 bases, with 16 bases left between them. The CDR3 extends over 16 amino acids. CDR1 is MDHEN, CDR2 SYDVKM, per germline. The CDR3 nucleotides read TGTGCCAGCAGTGAGGCCTGGACTCTAGCTAACTATGGCTACACCTTC. Encoded protein: CASSEAWTLANYGYTF.

This chain links TRBV15 with TRBJ2-5; no clear D gene. Germline V gives CDR1 LNHNV, CDR2 YYDKDF (reference sequence). V lost 5 bases to trimming and J lost 9 bases, with 19 bases between them. CDR3 length: 14 amino acids. The CDR3 is CATSGLGYDRAQYF. CDR3 DNA: TGTGCCACCAGCGGTCTCGGGTACGATCGGGCCCAGTACTTC.

This chain connects TRBV6-1 to TRBJ1-1, with 8 bases identical to TRBD1. The V and J ends lost 6 bases and 9 bases, in that order; junction bases with no gene match: 9. Per germline, CDR1 MNHNS and CDR2 SASEGT. The CDR3 is 13 residues long. CDR3 loop: CASSPKGTGKAFF. The CDR3 coding sequence is TGTGCCAGCAGCCCGAAGGGGACAGGTAAAGCTTTCTTT.

The rearrangement joins TRBV5-5 to TRBJ1-2; no clear D gene. Trimming took off 0 bases at V and 2 bases at J, with 2 bases between the two ends. The germline V gene has CDR1 SGHKS and CDR2 YYEKEE (reference sequence). This CDR3 is 12 amino acids long. CDR3 protein: CASSLDNYGYTF. The CDR3 region has the DNA TGTGCCAGCAGCTTGGACAACTATGGCTACACCTTC.

This chain joins TRBV28 and TRBJ1-2, with a weak D call TRBD1 (5 bases). V was shortened by 4 bases and J by 7 bases, with 10 bases between the two germline ends. This CDR3 is 12 amino acids long. Germline lookup yields CDR1 MDHEN and CDR2 SYDVKM. CDR3 loop: CASSWGWAGYTF. The CDR3 nucleotides read TGTGCCAGCAGTTGGGGCTGGGCTGGCTACACCTTC.

The chain employs TRBV18 and TRBJ2-2; TRBD2 matches 10 bases. V gave up 3 bases and J gave up 4 bases; unmatched junction bases: 5. This CDR3 has 16 amino acids. Germline CDR1 KGHSH, CDR2 LQKENI. The CDR3 bases are TGTGCCAGCTCACCGCCGGGACTAGCGCGCACCGGGGAGCTGTTTTTT. It yields the protein CASSPPGLARTGELFF.

The chain has TRBV6-5 and TRBJ2-5; 11 bases align to TRBD1. Germline CDR1 is MNHEY and CDR2 is SVGAGI. V gave up 2 bases and J gave up 2 bases; unmatched junction bases: 1. This CDR3 has 15 amino acids. The chain's CDR3 is CASSYRDRGQETQYF. CDR3 DNA: TGTGCCAGCAGTTACCGGGACAGGGGGCAAGAGACCCAGTACTTC.

The chain has TRBV27 and TRBJ2-1; 15 bases agree with TRBD2. Trimming removed 5 bases from V and 1 base from J; junction bases left unmatched: 6. The CDR3 has 18 residues. The germline V gene encodes CDR1 MNHEY and CDR2 SMNVEV (reference sequence). The CDR3 loop is CASSLSGTSGRSYNEQFF. In DNA form, the CDR3 reads TGTGCCAGCAGTCTCTCCGGGACTAGCGGGAGGTCCTACAATGAGCAGTTCTTC.

This clone is medium-sized (0.01 to 0.1%) within its sample. The chain recombines TRBV7-9 with TRBJ1-1; D is undetermined. V lost 5 bases and J 6 bases, leaving 13 bases between the germline ends. CDR3 length equals 13 residues. Germline V lookup: CDR1 SEHNR, CDR2 FQNEAQ (reference sequence). The CDR3 bases are TGTGCCAGCAGCATTCACGGAAAACCTGAAGCTTTCTTT. It codes for CASSIHGKPEAFF.

The V and J genes are TRBV18 and TRBJ1-2; D remains unclear. Germline CDR1 reads KGHSH; CDR2 reads LQKENI. The CDR3 has 15 residues. V lost 3 bases to trimming and J lost 4 bases, with 15 bases between them. CDR3 in amino acids: CASSPSREPRYGYTF. Written as DNA, the CDR3 is TGTGCCAGCTCACCGAGTCGGGAGCCCCGCTATGGCTACACCTTC.

The chain uses TRBV19 and TRBJ1-6, with D perhaps TRBD1 (6 bases). Trimming took off 3 bases at V and 5 bases at J, with 11 bases between the two ends. The CDR3 length is 15 residues. Germline V lookup: CDR1 LNHDA, CDR2 SQIVND (reference sequence). CDR3 protein: CASSMRRGDNSPLHF. For the CDR3, the DNA is TGTGCCAGTAGTATGAGAAGGGGGGATAATTCACCCCTCCACTTT.

This chain links TRBV19 with TRBJ1-5; no firm D call. The ends were cut back, 8 bases at V and 9 bases at J, with 20 bases in the middle. There are 14 residues in the CDR3. Germline V gene data show CDR1 as LNHDA and CDR2 as SQIVND (reference sequence). DNA for the CDR3: TGTGCCAGTTCGCGGACGAAGCAATGGGGGCCCCAGCATTTT. Encoded protein: CASSRTKQWGPQHF.

The chain links TRBV6-6 to TRBJ2-5, with 7 positions matching TRBD2. This CDR3 contains 12 residues. Germline V CDR1 and CDR2: MNHNY, SVGAGI (reference sequence). Germline trimming cut 8 bases from V and 4 bases from J; bases unmatched to any gene: 4. Here the CDR3 reads CASQGGAETQYF. The CDR3 nucleotides read TGTGCCAGCCAGGGAGGGGCAGAGACCCAGTACTTC.

V usage is TRBV30 and J usage is TRBJ1-5; D possibly corresponds to TRBD1 (6 bases). The CDR3 is made up of 12 amino acids. V was shortened by 1 base and J by 6 bases, with 7 bases between the two germline ends. Looked up from germline, CDR1 is GTSNPN and CDR2 is SVGIG (reference sequence). CDR3 sequence: CAWSAGVQPQHF. CDR3 DNA: TGTGCCTGGAGTGCAGGGGTTCAGCCCCAGCATTTT.

CDR3 nucleotide sequence: TGTGCCAGCAGACAGGGAATCAATCAGCCCCAGCATTTT. It encodes CASRQGINQPQHF. The chain carries TRBV28 and TRBJ1-5; TRBD1 is a possible D gene (6 bases). The V gene's germline CDR1 is MDHEN and CDR2 SYDVKM. V was shortened by 6 bases and J by 3 bases, with 9 bases between the two germline ends. The CDR3 totals 13 residues.

The rearrangement uses TRBV4-3 and TRBJ2-1; 15 nucleotides agree with TRBD2. Germline V gives CDR1 LGHNA, CDR2 YSLEER. V gave up 2 bases and J gave up 9 bases; unmatched junction bases: 8. The CDR3 contains 17 residues. CDR3 residues: CASSQTGTSGRFGEQFF. The CDR3 DNA reads TGCGCCAGCAGCCAAACCGGGACTAGCGGGAGGTTTGGTGAGCAGTTCTTC.

The V call is TRBV27, the J call TRBJ2-1, with 7 bases aligning to TRBD2. Germline CDR1 MNHEY, CDR2 SMNVEV (reference sequence). V lost 3 bases, J lost 6 bases, and 8 bases stayed unmatched. This CDR3 region has 15 residues. The CDR3 reads CASSFAGAALNEQFF. The CDR3 DNA reads as TGTGCCAGCAGTTTCGCGGGAGCGGCCCTCAATGAGCAGTTCTTC.

This chain uses TRBV5-6 with TRBJ1-5; D is perhaps TRBD1 (6 bases). CDR3 length equals 14 residues. V was clipped by 2 bases and J by 7 bases, with 13 bases between them. Germline V gives CDR1 SGHDT, CDR2 YYEEEE. The CDR3 spells CASSLQGINQPQHF. As DNA, the CDR3 is TGTGCCAGCAGCTTACAGGGAATCAACCAGCCCCAGCATTTT.

The chain links TRBV11-2 to TRBJ2-3; 8 nucleotides match TRBD2. CDR1 is SGHAT and CDR2 is FQNNGV in the germline V gene. J gave up 2 bases and V 1 base, and 8 bases lay outside the gene matches. This CDR3 contains 17 residues. CDR3 residues: CASSLGGLLAATDTQYF. CDR3 in DNA: TGTGCCAGCAGCTTAGGAGGGCTACTAGCGGCCACAGATACGCAGTATTTT.

This chain connects TRBV6-1 to TRBJ1-1; D not resolved. Germline CDR1 reads MNHNS; CDR2 reads SASEGT. V was cut by 3 bases and J by 4 bases, with 9 bases left in between. This CDR3 comprises 13 residues. CDR3 amino acids: CASSEGWSTEAFF. CDR3 nucleotide sequence: TGTGCCAGCAGTGAGGGGTGGAGCACTGAAGCTTTCTTT.

The chain recombines TRBV4-2 with TRBJ1-5; D is ambiguous. Germline V CDR1 and CDR2: LGHNA, YNFKEQ. V was clipped by 0 bases and J by 0 bases, with 12 bases between them. The CDR3 contains 17 residues. In nucleotides, the CDR3 is TGTGCCAGCAGCCAAGACTTACGTCGGGATAGCAATCAGCCCCAGCATTTT. Translation: CASSQDLRRDSNQPQHF.

This clone was picked up one time. The rearrangement links TRBV6-1 to TRBJ2-5, with 8 bases identical to TRBD1. The CDR3 length is 13 residues. Trimming removed 4 bases from V and 4 bases from J; junction bases left unmatched: 2. Germline CDR1 MNHNS, CDR2 SASEGT. The CDR3 reads CASSAQGGETQYF. Written as DNA, the CDR3 is TGTGCCAGCAGTGCACAGGGGGGAGAGACCCAGTACTTC.

This clone was counted once. The chain links TRBV5-1 to TRBJ2-7; 8 bases fit TRBD1. This CDR3 spans 14 amino acids. Germline V gene sequence: CDR1 SGHRS, CDR2 YFSETQ. Losses at the gene ends were 4 bases for V and 6 bases for J; bases not matched to a gene: 9. The CDR3 DNA reads as TGCGCCAGCAGCGGGGCAGGGGGCGCGTTCGAGCAGTACTTC. It specifies CASSGAGGAFEQYF.

The CDR3 nucleotides are TGTGCCAGCTCACCAGGGGGAACAGGGAAAGATTATGGCTACACCTTC. Translation gives CASSPGGTGKDYGYTF. This chain uses TRBV18 with TRBJ1-2, with D maybe TRBD1 (6 bases). There are 16 residues in the CDR3. V gave up 2 bases and J gave up 5 bases, with 18 bases separating them. Germline CDR1 and CDR2: KGHSH and LQKENI.

The chain links TRBV27 to TRBJ1-6; D is perhaps TRBD1 (5 bases). Trimming shortened V by 7 bases and J by 5 bases, and 15 bases separated the two germline ends. Looked up from germline, CDR1 is MNHEY and CDR2 is SMNVEV (reference sequence). This CDR3 region has 15 residues. The CDR3 region has the DNA TGTGCCAGCACCCGAACTGACAGAGATAATTCACCCCTCCACTTT. Protein product: CASTRTDRDNSPLHF.

This chain uses TRBV29-1 with TRBJ2-5; 7 bases align to TRBD2. J gave up 3 bases and V 0 bases, and 10 bases lay outside the gene matches. There are 16 residues in the CDR3. Germline CDR1 and CDR2: SQVTM and ANQGSEA. In DNA, the CDR3 is TGCAGCGTTGAAGATGGGCCGGGACTACCGAAAGAGACCCAGTACTTC. Protein sequence: CSVEDGPGLPKETQYF.